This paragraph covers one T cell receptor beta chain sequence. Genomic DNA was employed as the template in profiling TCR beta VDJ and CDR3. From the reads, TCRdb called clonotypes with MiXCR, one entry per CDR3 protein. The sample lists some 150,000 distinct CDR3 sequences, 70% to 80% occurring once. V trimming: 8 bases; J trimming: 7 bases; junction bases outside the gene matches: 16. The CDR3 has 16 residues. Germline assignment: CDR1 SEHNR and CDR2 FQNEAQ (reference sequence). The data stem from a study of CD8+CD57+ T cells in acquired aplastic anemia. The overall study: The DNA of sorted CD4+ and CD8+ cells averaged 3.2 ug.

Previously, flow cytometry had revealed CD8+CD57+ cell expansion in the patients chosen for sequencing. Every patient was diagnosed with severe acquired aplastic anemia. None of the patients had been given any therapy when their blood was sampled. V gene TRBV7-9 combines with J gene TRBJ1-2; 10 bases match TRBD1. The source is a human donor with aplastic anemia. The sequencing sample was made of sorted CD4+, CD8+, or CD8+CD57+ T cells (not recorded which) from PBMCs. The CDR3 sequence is CASRKGTGVPLGGYTF. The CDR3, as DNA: TGTGCCAGCCGCAAGGGGACAGGGGTTCCTCTTGGTGGCTACACCTTC.